What follows are 23 T cell receptor beta chains derived from one specimen sequenced in a study of T cell responses to AZD1222 COVID-19 vaccine. Profiling relied on immunoSEQ multiplex PCR, and the TCRdb table lists in-frame clones only, not all of them. In the table there are 75,000 to 95,000 clones, about 91% of which are singletons. Sequencing used peripheral blood, obtained 28 days after the second dose of the MenACWY control vaccine. The receptors were sampled from an adult who received the MenACWY meningococcal vaccine as a control.

V is TRBV7-9 and J is TRBJ1-1, with no clear D. Germline V lookup: CDR1 SEHNR, CDR2 FQNEAQ (reference sequence). Trimming shortened V by 5 bases and J by 4 bases, and 5 bases separated the two germline ends. There are 11 residues in the CDR3. CDR3 residues: CASSPATEAFF. The CDR3 DNA is TGTGCCAGCAGCCCGGCCACTGAAGCTTTCTTT.

The gene calls are TRBV27 and TRBJ1-1, with D possibly TRBD1 on 6 matching bases. Trimming took off 3 bases at V and 5 bases at J, with 19 bases between the two ends. Germline V CDR1 and CDR2: MNHEY, SMNVEV (reference sequence). The CDR3 totals 16 residues. The CDR3 sequence is CASSFNPGGGRTEAFF. In DNA form, the CDR3 reads TGTGCCAGCAGTTTTAACCCCGGGGGGGGGCGGACTGAAGCTTTCTTT.

The chain links TRBV28 to TRBJ2-1; 9 nucleotides agree with TRBD1. Germline values: CDR1 MDHEN, CDR2 SYDVKM. The CDR3 totals 17 residues. Losses at the gene ends were 10 bases for V and 8 bases for J; bases not matched to a gene: 21. The chain's CDR3 is CATATNVGDRDRDEQFF. In DNA, the CDR3 is TGTGCCACCGCCACTAATGTAGGGGACAGGGATAGGGATGAGCAGTTCTTC.

The chain has TRBV7-9 and TRBJ2-1; the D is unclear. The CDR3 has 12 residues. The V and J ends lost 1 base and 7 bases respectively, with 5 bases between them. Germline values: CDR1 SEHNR, CDR2 FQNEAQ (reference sequence). CDR3: CASSLDSNEQFF. The CDR3 DNA is TGTGCCAGCAGCTTAGATTCGAATGAGCAGTTCTTC.

The gene calls are TRBV5-1 and TRBJ2-1; 7 bases map to TRBD1. Trimming took 2 bases from V and 7 from J; bases not matched to a gene: 18. The germline V gene has CDR1 SGHRS and CDR2 YFSETQ. The length of the CDR3 is 18 residues. CDR3 nucleotide sequence: TGCGCCAGCAGCTTTATACAGGGGTTGGCTGGCTCTAGGAATGAGCAGTTCTTC. Protein sequence: CASSFIQGLAGSRNEQFF.

This rearrangement joins TRBV18 to TRBJ1-2; the D gene is possibly TRBD1 (5 bases). There are 14 residues in the CDR3. The germline V gene has CDR1 KGHSH and CDR2 LQKENI. Between the trimmed V and J ends, which lost 2 bases and 4 bases, there was a span of 11 bases. The CDR3 DNA reads TGTGCCAGCTCACCAACTGAGGGGCGCTATGGCTACACCTTC. Translating it yields CASSPTEGRYGYTF.

The chain joins TRBV19 to TRBJ2-4; possibly TRBD2 for D (5 bases). The CDR3 loop spans 17 amino acids. The V end lost 3 bases, the J end lost 1 base, and 16 bases lay between the germline ends. Per the germline V gene, CDR1 is LNHDA and CDR2 is SQIVND (reference sequence). CDR3 region: CASSMFEGRRAKNIQYF. The DNA for the CDR3 is TGTGCCAGTAGTATGTTCGAGGGAAGGAGGGCCAAAAACATTCAGTACTTC. The full variable domain, with the rest looked up from reference TRBV19 and TRBJ2-4, is DGGITQSPKYLFRKEGQNVTLSCEQNLNHDAMYWYRQDPGQGLRLIYYSQIVNDFQKGDIAEGYSVSREKKESFPLTVTSAQKNPTAFYLCASSMFEGRRAKNIQYFGAGTRLSVL.

The rearrangement joins TRBV30 to TRBJ2-2; TRBD2 matches 9 bases. The CDR3 covers 15 residues. Losses at the gene ends were 2 bases for V and 7 bases for J; bases not matched to a gene: 8. In germline, CDR1 is GTSNPN, CDR2 SVGIG (reference sequence). CDR3 nucleotides: TGTGCCTGGAGTAGGCGGGGGGGCCGCGGCGGGGAGCTGTTTTTT. Protein: CAWSRRGGRGGELFF.

The J gene is TRBJ2-5, the V gene TRBV7-2; 10 bases match TRBD2. After removal of 1 base from V and 2 bases from J, the junction contained 7 bases not matched to a gene. CDR3 length equals 17 residues. The V gene's germline CDR1 is SGHTA and CDR2 FQGNSA. The CDR3 DNA reads as TGTGCCAGCAGCTTAGATTCCCTAGCGGGGGCGCAAGAGACCCAGTACTTC. It translates to CASSLDSLAGAQETQYF.

V gene TRBV5-1 combines with J gene TRBJ2-5, with D perhaps TRBD2 (6 bases). The germline CDR1 and CDR2 sequences are SGHRS and YFSETQ. The germline V and J ends were trimmed by 4 bases and 1 base, with 14 bases remaining between them. This CDR3 region has 15 residues. Written as DNA, the CDR3 is TGCGCCAGCAGCCCCGTCGGGGGTGGCCAAGAGACCCAGTACTTC. Translating gives CASSPVGGGQETQYF.

The rearrangement uses TRBV5-4 and TRBJ1-1, with D perhaps matching TRBD1 (5 bases). CDR1 and CDR2 (germline): SGHNT, YYREEE (reference sequence). V was pared by 2 bases and J by 12 bases, with 11 bases between. The CDR3 is made up of 11 amino acids. CDR3 residues: CASSLGEVTFF. For the CDR3, the DNA is TGTGCCAGCAGCTTAGGGGAAGTAACTTTCTTT.

This clone was seen once. The chain links TRBV11-3 to TRBJ1-6, with 7 nucleotides matching TRBD1. The CDR3 is 14 residues long. After removal of 3 bases from V and 6 bases from J, the junction contained 2 bases not matched to a gene. From germline, CDR1 is SGHNT and CDR2 YENEEA. Here the CDR3 reads CASSLTGLNSPLHF. In nucleotides, the CDR3 is TGTGCCAGCAGCTTGACAGGGCTTAATTCACCCCTCCACTTT.

The chain joins TRBV4-1 to TRBJ2-7, with 8 bases lining up with TRBD1. This CDR3 contains 15 residues. Germline trimming cut 2 bases from V and 5 bases from J; bases unmatched to any gene: 8. Looked up from germline, CDR1 is MGHRA and CDR2 is YSYEKL. CDR3 in DNA: TGCGCCAGCAGCCAAATGCAGGGGGCGCAGGACGAGCAGTACTTC. This gives the protein CASSQMQGAQDEQYF.

V is TRBV6-1 and J is TRBJ2-7, with 16 bases lining up with TRBD2. The V gene end was trimmed by 3 bases and the J gene end by 1 base; junction bases not matched to a gene: 9. The CDR3 spans 19 residues. From germline, CDR1 is MNHNS and CDR2 SASEGT. The chain's CDR3 is CASSEIGTSGGAHSYEQYF. The CDR3 DNA reads TGTGCCAGCAGTGAGATAGGGACTAGCGGGGGGGCCCATTCCTACGAGCAGTACTTC.

V is TRBV28 and J is TRBJ2-7, with 10 bases matching TRBD1. The ends lost 8 bases at V and 7 bases at J; junction bases unmatched: 5. The V gene's germline CDR1 is MDHEN and CDR2 SYDVKM. There are 12 residues in the CDR3. The CDR3 region has the DNA TGTGCCAGCCGGACAGGGGGAAAAGAGCAGTACTTC. It codes for CASRTGGKEQYF. Looking up the rest from reference TRBV28 and TRBJ2-7 gives the full variable domain: DVKVTQSSRYLVKRTGEKVFLECVQDMDHENMFWYRQDPGLGLRLIYFSYDVKMKEKGDIPEGYSVSREKKERFSLILESASTNQTSMYLCASRTGGKEQYFGPGTRLTVT.

This clone was counted a single time. This chain connects TRBV6-4 to TRBJ2-3; D is unresolved. V lost 5 bases and J 2 bases, leaving 17 bases between the germline ends. Germline V CDR1 and CDR2: MRHNA, SNTAGT. CDR3 length: 16 residues. The chain's CDR3 is CASSTRPPSYTDTQYF. The DNA of the CDR3 is TGTGCCAGCAGTACCCGGCCACCTTCTTACACAGATACGCAGTATTTT.

The CDR3 sequence is CASSLDRYTGPRGYTF. CDR3 coding DNA: TGCGCCAGCAGCTTGGACCGATACACAGGGCCTCGGGGCTACACCTTC. The rearrangement links TRBV5-1 to TRBJ1-2; perhaps TRBD1 as D (6 bases). CDR3 length equals 16 residues. Germline CDR1 SGHRS, CDR2 YFSETQ. V dropped 0 bases and J dropped 8 bases, with 20 bases sitting between them.

The chain couples TRBV18 to TRBJ1-1, with a weak D call TRBD1 (5 bases). Trimming stripped 3 bases from V and 7 bases from J, with 15 bases between. Per the germline V gene, CDR1 is KGHSH and CDR2 is LQKENI. The CDR3 sequence is 14 residues long. The DNA of the CDR3 is TGTGCCAGCTCACCCTTGGGCAGGGTAAATGAAGCTTTCTTT. Protein product: CASSPLGRVNEAFF.

This clone was observed once. The V gene is TRBV2, the J gene TRBJ1-6; possible D gene TRBD1, 5 bases. Germline V gene sequence: CDR1 SNHLY, CDR2 FYNNEI. The CDR3 has 13 residues. V gave up 6 bases and J gave up 10 bases, with 13 bases separating them. In DNA form, the CDR3 reads TGTGCCAGCAGCGCCCGTCAGGGATCACCCCTCCACTTT. Its translation: CASSARQGSPLHF.

The V gene is TRBV30, the J gene TRBJ1-1; D might be TRBD1 (5 bases). With 1 base removed from V and 1 base from J, the gap between germline ends came to 10 bases. The CDR3 sequence is 14 residues long. Germline loops: CDR1 GTSNPN, CDR2 SVGIG (reference sequence). CDR3: CAWSDRGRNTEAFF. In DNA form, the CDR3 reads TGTGCCTGGAGTGATAGGGGAAGGAACACTGAAGCTTTCTTT.

The chain joins TRBV28 to TRBJ1-2; the D is unclear. CDR3 length equals 15 residues. CDR1 and CDR2 from the germline V gene are MDHEN and SYDVKM. Trimming took 5 bases from V and 3 from J, leaving 16 bases between them. The CDR3 here is CASSETGGRDYGYTF. The CDR3 bases are TGTGCCAGCAGTGAGACGGGTGGAAGGGACTATGGCTACACCTTC.

The chain combines TRBV5-5 with TRBJ2-2; 7 positions match TRBD1. V was pared by 2 bases and J by 5 bases, with 9 bases of the junction left unmatched. Germline V gene sequence: CDR1 SGHKS, CDR2 YYEKEE (reference sequence). The CDR3 is 16 residues long. The CDR3 sequence is CASSFRDRSSTGELFF. CDR3 sequence (DNA): TGTGCCAGCAGCTTCCGGGACAGAAGTAGTACCGGGGAGCTGTTTTTT. Looking up the rest from reference TRBV5-5 and TRBJ2-2 gives the full variable domain: DAGVTQSPTHLIKTRGQQVTLRCSPISGHKSVSWYQQVLGQGPQFIFQYYEKEERGRGNFPDRFSARQFPNYSSELNVNALLLGDSALYLCASSFRDRSSTGELFFGEGSRLTVL.

The gene calls are TRBV5-5 and TRBJ2-7; no clear D gene. The V gene lost 1 base and the J gene lost 4 bases, with 15 bases spanning the gap. This CDR3 spans 15 amino acids. The germline V gene encodes CDR1 SGHKS and CDR2 YYEKEE (reference sequence). As DNA, the CDR3 is TGTGCCAGCAGCTTGCGAAACACGATTATTTACGAGCAGTACTTC. Its protein product is CASSLRNTIIYEQYF.